The 20 T cell receptor beta chains presented below share a single source sample, sequenced in a study of memory CD4+ T cells and cytomegalovirus serostatus. Assay used: immunoSEQ multiplex PCR; TCRdb lists only in-frame clones, some missing. The sample yields some 54,000 clones, about three quarters seen once. Single viable CD3+CD4+CD8-CD45RO+ cells were sorted as the memory CD4+ T cells. The sample comprised memory CD4+ T cells from blood. The receptor source for this set is an adult in good health and CMV-seropositive.

This chain joins TRBV18 and TRBJ1-2; D may be TRBD1 (5 bases). V was trimmed by 2 bases and J by 3 bases, leaving 16 bases between them. From germline, CDR1 is KGHSH and CDR2 LQKENI. This CDR3 has 16 residues. CDR3 nucleotides: TGTGCCAGCTCACCAGGAGTCCAGGGCACTTACTATGGCTACACCTTC. It codes for CASSPGVQGTYYGYTF.

The gene calls are TRBV7-2 and TRBJ1-6; 12 bases line up with TRBD1. This CDR3 has 17 amino acids. Germline CDR1 SGHTA, CDR2 FQGNSA. J was trimmed by 7 bases and V by 5 bases; bases with no gene match: 9. The CDR3 DNA is TGTGCCAGCAGCCGAGGGGGACAGGGGGCCTGGAATTCACCCCTCCACTTT. Translation gives CASSRGGQGAWNSPLHF.

The rearrangement joins TRBV6-6 to TRBJ1-3; no firm D call. This CDR3 contains 15 residues. CDR1 MNHNY and CDR2 SVGAGI come from the germline V gene (reference sequence). V lost 1 base and J lost 0, with 7 bases in between. The CDR3 DNA is TGTGCCAGCAGTTACTTTAAGGGCTCTGGAAACACCATATATTTT. Its protein product is CASSYFKGSGNTIYF.

The chain links TRBV5-6 to TRBJ2-2, with 7 bases fitting TRBD1. CDR1 and CDR2 (germline): SGHDT, YYEEEE. V trimming: 0 bases; J trimming: 4 bases; junction bases outside the gene matches: 3. The CDR3 is made up of 15 amino acids. In DNA form, the CDR3 reads TGTGCCAGCAGCTTGGTCGCAGGGGGCACCGGGGAGCTGTTTTTT. Protein: CASSLVAGGTGELFF.

This chain joins TRBV6-5 and TRBJ2-7; TRBD1 might be the D (7 bases). The CDR3 is 12 residues long. V dropped 2 bases and J dropped 6 bases, with 8 bases sitting between them. Per the germline V gene, CDR1 is MNHEY and CDR2 is SVGAGI. CDR3 DNA: TGTGCCAGCAGTTACCAGGGGGGCGAGCAGTACTTC. This translates into CASSYQGGEQYF.

A few counts support this clone. The chain links TRBV19 to TRBJ2-2; 15 nucleotides match TRBD2. Germline CDR1 and CDR2: LNHDA and SQIVND (reference sequence). The CDR3 consists of 18 residues. V was clipped by 4 bases and J by 4 bases; unmatched bases: 7. The CDR3 DNA is TGTGCCAGTAGTACGGGACTAGCGGGAGGCCTAGGCACCGGGGAGCTGTTTTTT. Its protein is CASSTGLAGGLGTGELFF. The entire variable domain, with the rest obtained from reference TRBV19 and TRBJ2-2, is as follows: DGGITQSPKYLFRKEGQNVTLSCEQNLNHDAMYWYRQDPGQGLRLIYYSQIVNDFQKGDIAEGYSVSREKKESFPLTVTSAQKNPTAFYLCASSTGLAGGLGTGELFFGEGSRLTVL.

This clone was observed a handful of times. The CDR3 region has the DNA TGTGCCAGCAGACCGGGACTAGCGGGGAACTTCTACGAGCAGTACTTC. This codes for CASRPGLAGNFYEQYF. The chain couples TRBV7-2 to TRBJ2-7; 13 bases align to TRBD2. The germline CDR1 and CDR2 sequences are SGHTA and FQGNSA. The CDR3 is 16 amino acids. Trimming at V came to 6 bases and at J to 3 bases, leaving 8 bases not matched to a gene.

The chain joins TRBV7-6 to TRBJ2-5; 9 nucleotides agree with TRBD1. V gave up 4 bases and J gave up 1 base; unmatched junction bases: 10. Germline CDR1 is SGHVS and CDR2 is FNYEAQ. The CDR3 totals 17 residues. The CDR3: CASSYSWDREAQETQYF. CDR3 DNA: TGTGCCAGCAGCTACTCCTGGGACAGGGAAGCCCAAGAGACCCAGTACTTC.

This clone was recorded only once. The V call is TRBV7-3, the J call TRBJ2-1, with TRBD2 as a possible D gene (6 bases). Trimming stripped 5 bases from V and 7 bases from J, with 15 bases between. CDR1 and CDR2 (germline): SGHTA, FQGTGA. The CDR3 loop spans 14 amino acids. CDR3 residues: CASSEKVSGNEQFF. DNA for the CDR3: TGTGCCAGCAGCGAAAAGGTTAGCGGAAATGAGCAGTTCTTC.

The chain is built from TRBV2 and TRBJ1-3, with D uncertain. Germline V gene sequence: CDR1 SNHLY, CDR2 FYNNEI. The CDR3 has 15 amino acids. V dropped 5 bases and J dropped 0 bases, with 11 bases sitting between them. CDR3 sequence (DNA): TGTGCCAGCAGTATGGACGGCGGCTCTGGAAACACCATATATTTT. Its protein is CASSMDGGSGNTIYF.

This chain uses TRBV28 with TRBJ1-3; 7 positions match TRBD1. V lost 8 bases and J lost 2; bases outside the gene matches: 6. In germline, CDR1 is MDHEN, CDR2 SYDVKM. The CDR3 has 14 residues. The CDR3: CASSNRGAGNTIYF. CDR3 nucleotides: TGTGCCAGCTCAAACAGGGGTGCTGGAAACACCATATATTTT. Supplemented by reference TRBV28 and TRBJ1-3, the full variable domain reads DVKVTQSSRYLVKRTGEKVFLECVQDMDHENMFWYRQDPGLGLRLIYFSYDVKMKEKGDIPEGYSVSREKKERFSLILESASTNQTSMYLCASSNRGAGNTIYFGEGSWLTVV.

The V and J genes are TRBV6-1 and TRBJ2-3; D ambiguous. V gave up 7 bases and J gave up 5 bases, with 16 bases separating them. CDR3 length: 14 amino acids. Germline V gives CDR1 MNHNS, CDR2 SASEGT. The CDR3 loop reads CASTDGWPGDTQYF. DNA for the CDR3: TGTGCCAGCACGGATGGGTGGCCAGGAGATACGCAGTATTTT.

This clone was observed once. The CDR3 reads CASSLVATSVSYEQYF. The CDR3 DNA follows: TGTGCCAGCAGTTTAGTCGCGACTAGCGTTTCCTACGAGCAGTACTTC. The chain links TRBV27 to TRBJ2-7, with 8 bases lining up with TRBD2. The germline CDR1 and CDR2 sequences are MNHEY and SMNVEV (reference sequence). Unmatched junction bases numbered 7, after V lost 2 bases and J lost 1 base. CDR3 size: 16 residues.

The chain joins TRBV11-2 to TRBJ1-1; D ambiguous. The CDR3 is 11 residues long. Trimming pared 5 bases from V and 5 bases from J, leaving 6 bases between. The germline V gene has CDR1 SGHAT and CDR2 FQNNGV. CDR3 region: CASSLLTEAFF. CDR3 nucleotide sequence: TGTGCCAGCAGCCTTCTAACTGAAGCTTTCTTT.

This clone was seen only a few times. The chain uses TRBV30 and TRBJ1-2; D uncertain. V dropped 2 bases and J dropped 7 bases, with 8 bases sitting between them. The CDR3 has 11 amino acids. Germline V gene lookup returns CDR1 GTSNPN and CDR2 SVGIG (reference sequence). The DNA for the CDR3 is TGTGCCTGGAGTAGTATGGTTGGCTACACCTTC. It specifies CAWSSMVGYTF.

The rearrangement uses TRBV18 and TRBJ1-2, with D perhaps TRBD1 (6 bases). Germline values: CDR1 KGHSH, CDR2 LQKENI. V lost 6 bases, J lost 4 bases, and 12 bases lay in between. This CDR3 has 13 amino acids. The CDR3 DNA reads TGTGCCAGCTCCCGGGACACTTCCTATGGCTACACCTTC. Its translation: CASSRDTSYGYTF.

This clone was found once. The chain is built from TRBV7-3 and TRBJ2-1; D is possibly TRBD1 (6 bases). Germline CDR1 reads SGHTA; CDR2 reads FQGTGA. CDR3 size: 13 residues. The V gene lost 1 base and the J gene lost 10 bases, with 11 bases spanning the gap. The CDR3 protein is CASSLMGAREQFF. CDR3 in DNA: TGTGCCAGCAGCTTAATGGGGGCGCGGGAGCAGTTCTTC.

This sequence joins TRBV7-8 and TRBJ2-1; D unclear. CDR3 length: 14 residues. V lost 4 bases and J 7 bases, leaving 14 bases between the germline ends. Germline lookup yields CDR1 SGHVS and CDR2 FQNEAQ. CDR3 bases: TGTGCCAGCAGCTCACGTGAAGGAACGAATGAGCAGTTCTTC. It is translated as CASSSREGTNEQFF.

This clone was counted between two and nine times. The chain carries TRBV18 and TRBJ2-2; D is ambiguous. Germline CDR1 KGHSH, CDR2 LQKENI. Trimming stripped 3 bases from V and 0 bases from J, with 14 bases between. This CDR3 comprises 17 residues. CDR3: CASSPRSPRSNTGELFF. The CDR3 DNA reads TGTGCCAGCTCACCGAGAAGTCCCAGATCGAACACCGGGGAGCTGTTTTTT.

The rearrangement joins TRBV5-1 to TRBJ1-5; tentatively, D is TRBD1 (6 bases). Germline CDR1 reads SGHRS; CDR2 reads YFSETQ. The CDR3 spans 14 residues. Trimming left V 4 bases short and J 3 bases short, with 11 bases between. The CDR3 DNA sequence: TGCGCCAGCAGCGTAACAGGGCCCAATCAGCCCCAGCATTTT. The encoded protein is CASSVTGPNQPQHF.